The clone carrying this T cell receptor beta chain appeared many times. The sample is drawn from a study of T cells in Graves' hyperthyroidism and ophthalmopathy. The CDR3 length is 15 residues. The germline CDR1 and CDR2 sequences are MGHRA and YSYEKL. V lost 4 bases, J lost 5 bases, and 10 bases stayed unmatched. PBMCs stemmed from 8.5 to 10 ml fresh peripheral blood. Amplified TCR beta CDR3 regions came from RNA transcripts. HTBI primers were the set used in a first-round RT-PCR of the TCR CDR3. In TCRdb, the multiplex PCR reads were re-called with MiXCR into one record per CDR3 protein. This table holds 380,000 or so distinct CDR3 sequences, about 20% found once.

Material: blood. The chain joins TRBV4-1 to TRBJ2-5, with 7 positions matching TRBD2. The TCR was taken from a young woman with Graves' hyperthyroidism. Here the CDR3 DNA reads TGCGCCAGCAGCCTAAGAGAGGGAGGGCGGGAGACCCAGTACTTC. Encoded protein: CASSLREGGRETQYF.